These 28 T cell receptor beta chains share one sample of origin, sequenced in a study of blood T cells in healthy people across ages. A second roughly 6 to 11 cycle PCR used barcoded and J-beta primers. Each CDR3 protein gets one entry after TCRdb re-called the 5' RACE reads with MiXCR. In the table there are 580,000 or so distinct CDR3 sequences, around half of which are singletons. Material: blood. The receptors were sampled from a man older than 75 in good health.

For this clonotype: It may be a read error: a sequence one base away is much more abundant. The chain joins TRBV6-5 to TRBJ1-2; D remains unclear. V was trimmed by 5 bases and J by 4 bases, leaving 11 bases between them. The germline V gene has CDR1 MNHEY and CDR2 SVGAGI. This CDR3 contains 13 residues. The CDR3 loop reads CASSDQQLYGYTF. The CDR3 bases are TGTGCCAGCAGTGACCAACAGCTCTATGGCTACACCTTC.

The V call is TRBV11-1, the J call TRBJ2-1, with D perhaps TRBD2 (6 bases). CDR3 length: 13 residues. The V and J ends lost 3 bases and 5 bases respectively, with 8 bases between them. Germline CDR1 reads SGHAT; CDR2 reads FQDESV (reference sequence). For the CDR3, the DNA is TGTGCCAGCAGCTTGACTAGGGACAATGAGCAGTTCTTC. As protein: CASSLTRDNEQFF.

With respect to this clonotype: Compared with germline, one end of the junction differs, possibly owing to a read error. The chain carries TRBV27 and TRBJ2-1; TRBD1 agrees at 8 bases. CDR1 and CDR2 from the germline V gene are MNHEY and SMNVEV (reference sequence). The CDR3 contains 15 residues. The CDR3 is CASSFSGTGYNERFF. The CDR3 bases are TGTGCCAGCAGTTTTTCCGGGACAGGCTACAATGAGCGGTTCTTC.

The J gene is TRBJ2-3, the V gene TRBV3-1; a possible D gene is TRBD2 (6 bases). The V end was cut by 3 bases, the J end by 0 bases, with 16 bases between. This CDR3 region has 17 residues. The germline CDR1 and CDR2 sequences are LGHDT and YNNKEL (reference sequence). The CDR3 region has the DNA TGTGCCAGCAGCCAGAATCTTGGAGGGGCAAGCACAGATACGCAGTATTTT. This gives the protein CASSQNLGGASTDTQYF.

The chain links TRBV7-6 to TRBJ2-5; D is perhaps TRBD1 or TRBD2 (7 bases each). Germline V gives CDR1 SGHVS, CDR2 FNYEAQ. CDR3 length equals 16 residues. The V end lost 0 bases, the J end lost 11 bases, and 22 bases lay between the germline ends. The CDR3 nucleotides read TGTGCCAGCAGCTTAGCCCCCCCCTCGACAGGGCGGGAGCAGTACTTC. Its translation is CASSLAPPSTGREQYF.

This chain links TRBV7-9 with TRBJ1-4; the D is unclear. Trimming removed 3 bases from V and 0 bases from J, with 8 bases in between. The germline V gene encodes CDR1 SEHNR and CDR2 FQNEAQ (reference sequence). The CDR3 runs to 15 residues. CDR3: CASSFNSATNEKLFF. CDR3 in DNA: TGTGCCAGCAGCTTTAACAGTGCAACTAATGAAAAACTGTTTTTT.

The CDR3 sequence: CSAALAGGMVVETQYF. The CDR3 coding sequence is TGCAGTGCTGCCCTAGCGGGGGGGATGGTAGTTGAGACCCAGTACTTC. V usage is TRBV20-1 and J usage is TRBJ2-5; 12 nucleotides line up with TRBD2. This CDR3 has 16 amino acids. CDR1 is DFQATT and CDR2 is SNEGSKA in the germline V gene (reference sequence). V gave up 5 bases and J gave up 5 bases; unmatched junction bases: 12.

This clonotype was seen a few times. The chain is built from TRBV7-2 and TRBJ2-1; the match to TRBD2 covers 10 bases. Per germline, CDR1 SGHTA and CDR2 FQGNSA. This CDR3 has 14 amino acids. V lost 2 bases and J lost 8; bases outside the gene matches: 3. The CDR3: CASSLSSGRYEQFF. CDR3 nucleotide sequence: TGTGCCAGCAGCTTATCTAGCGGGAGATATGAGCAGTTCTTC.

The chain combines TRBV20-1 with TRBJ1-1, with D perhaps TRBD1 (5 bases). The CDR3 sequence is 15 residues long. The germline V and J ends were trimmed by 3 bases and 4 bases, with 18 bases remaining between them. Germline V CDR1 and CDR2: DFQATT, SNEGSKA (reference sequence). For the CDR3, the DNA is TGCAGTGCTAGCCCGGGGCCCGGCTGGGGCACTGAAGCTTTCTTT. Encoded protein: CSASPGPGWGTEAFF.

The J gene is TRBJ2-7, the V gene TRBV4-3; TRBD2 matches 7 bases. The CDR3 length is 14 residues. The ends lost 3 bases at V and 5 bases at J; junction bases unmatched: 7. Germline CDR1 and CDR2: LGHNA and YSLEER. This chain's CDR3 is CASSQTLGRDEQYF. CDR3 nucleotides: TGCGCCAGCAGCCAGACTTTGGGGAGGGACGAGCAGTACTTC.

The V gene is TRBV3-1, the J gene TRBJ2-5; D perhaps matches TRBD1 (5 bases). Germline loops: CDR1 LGHDT, CDR2 YNNKEL (reference sequence). The V gene lost 0 bases and the J gene lost 4 bases, with 12 bases spanning the gap. The CDR3 is 15 amino acids. In DNA, the CDR3 is TGTGCCAGCAGCCAAGATGTAGGGGCCTCAGAGACCCAGTACTTC. This sequence encodes CASSQDVGASETQYF.

This rearrangement joins TRBV20-1 to TRBJ2-1, with a weak D call TRBD2 (5 bases). Germline lookup yields CDR1 DFQATT and CDR2 SNEGSKA (reference sequence). CDR3 length equals 16 residues. Trimming took 5 bases from V and 0 from J, leaving 17 bases between them. The CDR3 DNA is TGCAGTGCTGGTGGGCGGAGGCGGAGCTCCTACAATGAGCAGTTCTTC. This encodes CSAGGRRRSSYNEQFF.

In this sample, this clonotype turned up a few times. V is TRBV5-6 and J is TRBJ2-5; a possible D gene is TRBD1 (6 bases). The J call is doubtful: the DNA matches TRBJ2-7 better. CDR1 SGHDT and CDR2 YYEEEE come from the germline V gene. The CDR3 length is 14 residues. The CDR3 sequence: CASSFRTVLYEQYF. The CDR3 DNA follows: TGTGCCAGCAGCTTTCGGACAGTGTTATACGAGCAGTACTTC.

This chain joins TRBV29-1 and TRBJ2-5; 8 nucleotides align to TRBD2. The CDR3 spans 14 residues. The V and J ends lost 6 bases and 5 bases, in that order; junction bases with no gene match: 11. Germline V lookup: CDR1 SQVTM, CDR2 ANQGSEA. The CDR3 bases are TGCAGCGTAGTCGTGTTAGCGGGGAGTGAGACCCAGTACTTC. Amino acids: CSVVVLAGSETQYF.

In its sample, this clonotype was seen a few times. The chain carries TRBV25-1 and TRBJ1-1; no firm D call. The germline gives CDR1 MGHDK, CDR2 SYGVNS. The ends were cut back, 5 bases at V and 1 base at J, with 11 bases in the middle. This CDR3 is built from 14 residues. The CDR3, as DNA: TGTGCCAGCAGTTGGCTGGACGCGAACACTGAAGCTTTCTTT. Amino acids: CASSWLDANTEAFF.

V is TRBV5-1 and J is TRBJ2-3; 7 nucleotides line up with TRBD2. There are 16 residues in the CDR3. CDR1 and CDR2 (germline): SGHRS, YFSETQ. V was pared by 2 bases and J by 3 bases, with 9 bases of the junction left unmatched. The CDR3 bases are TGCGCCAGCAGCTTTGGGGCGGGAGCGAAAACAGATACGCAGTATTTT. Residues: CASSFGAGAKTDTQYF. Combining the CDR3 with reference TRBV5-1 and TRBJ2-3 gives the whole variable domain KAGVTQTPRYLIKTRGQQVTLSCSPISGHRSVSWYQQTPGQGLQFLFEYFSETQRNKGNFPGRFSGRQFSNSRSEMNVSTLELGDSALYLCASSFGAGAKTDTQYFGPGTRLTVL.

This chain joins TRBV20-1 and TRBJ2-7; 12 bases match TRBD2. Germline V CDR1 and CDR2: DFQATT, SNEGSKA (reference sequence). Unmatched junction bases numbered 5, after V lost 6 bases and J lost 2 bases. The CDR3 has 14 residues. This CDR3 reads CSATLAGGTYEQYF. In DNA, the CDR3 is TGCAGTGCGACACTAGCGGGAGGCACCTACGAGCAGTACTTC.

This clonotype was observed a handful of times. The chain uses TRBV6-8 and TRBJ2-7, with D possibly matching TRBD2 (7 bases). The CDR3 extends over 14 amino acids. The V end was cut by 6 bases, the J end by 3 bases, with 15 bases between. In germline, CDR1 is MNHGY, CDR2 SAAAGT. CDR3: CASRLPGGHYEQYF. Written as DNA, the CDR3 is TGTGCCAGCAGGCTACCGGGGGGCCACTACGAGCAGTACTTC.

The chain links TRBV4-1 to TRBJ1-5; tentative D call: TRBD1 (5 bases). Germline V gene data show CDR1 as MGHRA and CDR2 as YSYEKL. The CDR3 covers 14 residues. Trimming left V 1 base short and J 5 bases short, with 9 bases between. The CDR3 DNA reads TGCGCCAGCAGCCAAGTATCACAGGATCAGCCCCAGCATTTT. Amino acids: CASSQVSQDQPQHF.

In this sample, this clonotype turned up once. One base away lies a much larger clone, so this may be a sequencing read error. The chain combines TRBV6-6 with TRBJ2-1; D unresolved. Germline CDR1 MNHNY, CDR2 SVGAGI (reference sequence). CDR3 length: 14 residues. CDR3 residues: CASGPISEYNERFF. In nucleotides, the CDR3 is TGTGCCTCCGGACCGATCTCGGAGTACAATGAGCGGTTCTTC.

The rearrangement joins TRBV27 to TRBJ1-5; 7 bases match TRBD1. Germline V gene lookup returns CDR1 MNHEY and CDR2 SMNVEV (reference sequence). CDR3 length: 17 residues. V trimming: 7 bases; J trimming: 1 base; junction bases outside the gene matches: 13. Written as DNA, the CDR3 is TGTGCCAGCAACAGCAGGGGGTCCCCCCAGAGCAATCAGCCCCAGCATTTT. This translates into CASNSRGSPQSNQPQHF.

Many counts were recorded for this clonotype. This rearrangement joins TRBV7-9 to TRBJ2-1; D unclear. V was trimmed by 3 bases and J by 6 bases, leaving 6 bases between them. Germline loops: CDR1 SEHNR, CDR2 FQNEAQ (reference sequence). CDR3 length: 12 amino acids. CDR3 sequence: CASSLNRNEQFF. Here the CDR3 DNA reads TGTGCCAGCAGCTTGAATCGCAATGAGCAGTTCTTC.

This clonotype was detected a few times. V usage is TRBV9 and J usage is TRBJ2-3; D is undetermined. This CDR3 region has 14 residues. Germline assignment: CDR1 SGDLS and CDR2 YYNGEE. V was clipped by 0 bases and J by 6 bases, with 11 bases between them. CDR3 loop: CASSVGVVGDTQYF. In DNA form, the CDR3 reads TGTGCCAGCAGCGTAGGAGTGGTCGGTGATACGCAGTATTTT. Full variable domain (outside the CDR3, taken from reference TRBV9 and TRBJ2-3): DSGVTQTPKHLITATGQRVTLRCSPRSGDLSVYWYQQSLDQGLQFLIQYYNGEERAKGNILERFSAQQFPDLHSELNLSSLELGDSALYFCASSVGVVGDTQYFGPGTRLTVL.

The rearrangement uses TRBV5-1 and TRBJ2-3, with 10 bases that match TRBD1. After removal of 4 bases from V and 2 bases from J, the junction contained 13 bases not matched to a gene. CDR3 length equals 18 residues. Per the germline V gene, CDR1 is SGHRS and CDR2 is YFSETQ. Here the CDR3 reads CASSPRDRGPADTDTQYF. The CDR3 DNA follows: TGCGCCAGCAGCCCCCGGGACAGGGGCCCTGCCGACACAGATACGCAGTATTTT.

This clonotype was picked up many times. J is TRBJ2-4 and V is TRBV6-6; a weak D match, TRBD2 (5 bases). From germline, CDR1 is MNHNY and CDR2 SVGAGI (reference sequence). This CDR3 is 12 amino acids long. V dropped 6 bases and J dropped 7 bases, with 10 bases sitting between them. CDR3 amino acids: CASRPGLNIQYF. The CDR3, as DNA: TGTGCCAGCAGACCAGGACTTAACATTCAGTACTTC.

The gene calls are TRBV10-3 and TRBJ1-1; 7 nucleotides agree with TRBD1. The CDR3 totals 13 residues. CDR1 is ENHRY, CDR2 SYGVKD, per germline. The J segment lost 6 bases and the V segment lost 5 bases, leaving 6 bases of the junction unmatched. The CDR3 coding sequence is TGTGCCATCAGTTCAGGGGGTACCCCTGAAGCTTTCTTT. It encodes CAISSGGTPEAFF.

The rearrangement links TRBV6-1 to TRBJ1-2; possible D gene TRBD1, 6 bases. In germline, CDR1 is MNHNS, CDR2 SASEGT. V lost 0 bases to trimming and J lost 1 base, with 12 bases between them. This CDR3 is 16 amino acids long. CDR3 loop: CASSEALQGSNYGYTF. The CDR3 region has the DNA TGTGCCAGCAGTGAAGCGCTTCAGGGGAGTAACTATGGCTACACCTTC.

This clonotype was counted between two and nine times. The chain carries TRBV4-2 and TRBJ2-7, with D possibly being TRBD2 (5 bases). The CDR3 has 14 residues. Germline CDR1 is LGHNA and CDR2 is YNFKEQ. With 2 bases removed from V and 5 bases from J, the gap between germline ends came to 13 bases. In DNA, the CDR3 is TGTGCCAGCAGCCAAAGGACTGTTTCCGACGAGCAGTACTTC. Translating gives CASSQRTVSDEQYF.